The 32 T cell receptor beta chains below were found in one sample sequenced in a study of blood T cell repertoires in COVID-19. TCRdb's copy holds only in-frame clones and misses some; the assay was immunoSEQ multiplex PCR. Counted here are around 46,000 clones, roughly 84% occurring once; the ten biggest clones make up about 59%. Sequencing was performed on peripheral blood. The receptors here all came from a man aged 70 or older with acute or convalescent COVID-19.

The rearrangement joins TRBV3-1 (or the pseudogene TRBV3-2) to TRBJ2-5; D perhaps matches TRBD2 (6 bases). CDR3 length: 16 amino acids. Between the trimmed V and J ends, which lost 0 bases and 6 bases, there was a span of 17 bases. CDR1 is LGHDT and CDR2 is YNNKEL in the germline V gene (reference sequence). DNA of the CDR3: TGTGCCAGCAGCCAAGATACTAGCTCAACGGGGAAGACCCAGTACTTC. Amino acids: CASSQDTSSTGKTQYF.

V is TRBV7-2 and J is TRBJ2-3; D remains unclear. Germline-derived CDR1 and CDR2 are SGHTA and FQGNSA. The ends were cut back, 4 bases at V and 6 bases at J, with 8 bases in the middle. The CDR3 is made up of 12 amino acids. The CDR3 DNA sequence: TGTGCCAGCAGCTACAGATCGGATACGCAGTATTTT. Translating it yields CASSYRSDTQYF.

The J gene is TRBJ1-1, the V gene TRBV20-1, with a weak D call TRBD1 (5 bases). The CDR3 runs 11 residues. Germline loops: CDR1 DFQATT, CDR2 SNEGSKA (reference sequence). The CDR3 coding sequence is TGCGGGGGGACCGCTACCCTTGAAGCTTTCTTT. Translation gives CGGTATLEAFF.

Note on this clone: The conserved phenylalanine or tryptophan normally closing the CDR3 is absent here, so this likely arose from a read error. The DNA is omitted, as the CDR3 cannot be located on it reliably, and the CDR3 follows TCRdb's listing. The chain joins TRBV3-1 (or the pseudogene TRBV3-2) to TRBJ1-2; the tabulated D call, TRBD1, remains unverified against the DNA. CDR1 and CDR2 (germline): LGHDT, YNNKEL (reference sequence). The CDR3 sequence runs 10 residues, both termini included. The CDR3 sequence: CASSRARPPV.

The rearrangement joins TRBV7-2 to TRBJ1-5, with D perhaps matching TRBD1 (5 bases). In germline, CDR1 is SGHTA, CDR2 FQGNSA. The CDR3 totals 17 residues. Trimming left V 0 bases short and J 0 bases short, with 12 bases between. The CDR3 protein is CASSLARGGFSNQPQHF. The CDR3 DNA reads TGTGCCAGCAGCTTAGCGCGGGGGGGATTTAGCAATCAGCCCCAGCATTTT.

This chain joins TRBV4-2 and TRBJ1-2; D remains unclear. With 4 bases removed from V and 5 bases from J, the gap between germline ends came to 17 bases. The CDR3 has 15 amino acids. Germline V gives CDR1 LGHNA, CDR2 YNFKEQ. CDR3 DNA sequence: TGTGCCAGCAGCCTATCTCGCGGCAGCAGTTATGGCTACACCTTC. It specifies CASSLSRGSSYGYTF.

V and J are TRBV24-1 and TRBJ1-1; D may be TRBD1 (5 bases). CDR1 and CDR2 from the germline V gene are KGHDR and SFDVKD. The length of the CDR3 is 14 residues. With 10 bases removed from V and 6 bases from J, the gap between germline ends came to 20 bases. The CDR3 DNA reads as TGTGCCACGCGACGGGAGGGGCTGGAGGCTGAAGCTTTCTTT. This translates into CATRREGLEAEAFF.

The chain employs TRBV28 and TRBJ1-2; perhaps TRBD1 as D (5 bases). The CDR3 totals 17 residues. Germline V gives CDR1 MDHEN, CDR2 SYDVKM. Trimming cost V 7 bases and J 2 bases, with 23 bases left between them. The CDR3 protein is CASTTAGSLRINYGYTF. The CDR3 coding sequence is TGTGCCAGCACCACCGCAGGGTCCCTCCGTATCAACTATGGCTACACCTTC.

The rearrangement joins TRBV7-8 to TRBJ1-3, with D possibly matching TRBD1 (5 bases). Germline-derived CDR1 and CDR2 are SGHVS and FQNEAQ. With 1 base removed from V and 6 bases from J, the gap between germline ends came to 10 bases. This CDR3 contains 14 residues. CDR3 residues: CASSLGGTTNTIYF. The CDR3 DNA follows: TGTGCCAGCAGCTTAGGAGGGACTACAAACACCATATATTTT.

J is TRBJ1-1 and V is TRBV2; 8 bases agree with TRBD1. Germline V gene data show CDR1 as SNHLY and CDR2 as FYNNEI. This CDR3 has 15 amino acids. The V segment lost 4 bases and the J segment 5 bases; nucleotides outside the gene matches: 9. The CDR3 here is CASSAWTGMRTEAFF. CDR3 DNA: TGTGCCAGCAGTGCATGGACAGGGATGAGGACTGAAGCTTTCTTT.

The V gene is TRBV20-1, the J gene TRBJ2-3; D possibly corresponds to TRBD2 (5 bases). This CDR3 has 14 amino acids. Germline values: CDR1 DFQATT, CDR2 SNEGSKA (reference sequence). V lost 3 bases to trimming and J lost 4 bases, with 14 bases between them. DNA of the CDR3: TGCAGTGCTAGTCCGGACTTAAGAGCAGATACGCAGTATTTT. It translates to CSASPDLRADTQYF.

The CDR3: CASSLGSSWEKLFF. The CDR3 DNA is TGTGCCAGCAGTTTGGGCAGTAGTTGGGAAAAACTGTTTTTT. The chain carries TRBV27 and TRBJ1-4, with no clear D. Germline CDR1 and CDR2: MNHEY and SMNVEV (reference sequence). This CDR3 comprises 14 residues. The ends were cut back, 3 bases at V and 8 bases at J, with 13 bases in the middle.

The chain employs TRBV5-4 and TRBJ2-7, with TRBD2 as a possible D gene (6 bases). The CDR3 is made up of 15 amino acids. Germline V gene data show CDR1 as SGHNT and CDR2 as YYREEE (reference sequence). V was clipped by 3 bases and J by 3 bases, with 16 bases between them. CDR3 region: CASSWGLGGNYEQYF. CDR3 nucleotide sequence: TGTGCCAGCAGCTGGGGACTCGGGGGAAACTACGAGCAGTACTTC.

This chain joins TRBV10-3 and TRBJ1-1; tentatively, D is TRBD1 (6 bases). Germline V gene data show CDR1 as ENHRY and CDR2 as SYGVKD. With 10 bases removed from V and 0 bases from J, the gap between germline ends came to 12 bases. The CDR3 is 13 residues long. The CDR3 here is CATEGQLNTEAFF. CDR3 bases: TGTGCCACCGAGGGACAACTGAACACTGAAGCTTTCTTT.

J is TRBJ1-1 and V is TRBV4-3; no clear D. Germline V lookup: CDR1 LGHNA, CDR2 YSLEER. The CDR3 runs to 14 residues. The V gene lost 2 bases and the J gene lost 5 bases, with 12 bases spanning the gap. The CDR3 is CASSQRRHSTEAFF. CDR3 sequence (DNA): TGCGCCAGCAGCCAACGCAGGCATTCGACTGAAGCTTTCTTT.

There are a few counts of this clone. V and J are TRBV7-8 and TRBJ2-2; no firm D call. The CDR3 loop spans 15 amino acids. Germline CDR1 reads SGHVS; CDR2 reads FQNEAQ. V was clipped by 5 bases and J by 1 base, with 11 bases between them. CDR3 sequence reads: CASSPREKNTGELFF. CDR3 DNA sequence: TGTGCCAGCAGCCCCCGTGAGAAGAACACCGGGGAGCTGTTTTTT.

This clone turned up a few times. The chain joins TRBV7-9 to TRBJ2-5; D ambiguous. This CDR3 is 17 amino acids long. V lost 1 base to trimming and J lost 7 bases, with 22 bases between them. Germline V CDR1 and CDR2: SEHNR, FQNEAQ (reference sequence). The CDR3 bases are TGTGCCAGCAGCTTAGAAGCGCAAGCGTACACCTTTAGGACCCAGTACTTC. Translated, it gives CASSLEAQAYTFRTQYF.

The chain uses TRBV30 and TRBJ1-1, with a tentative D call TRBD1 (5 bases). Germline V lookup: CDR1 GTSNPN, CDR2 SVGIG (reference sequence). V shed 2 bases and J shed 3 bases, with 10 bases lying between them. The CDR3 is 13 residues long. Here the CDR3 DNA reads TGTGCCTGGAGTAAGGGGAAAGACACTGAAGCTTTCTTT. It yields the protein CAWSKGKDTEAFF.

CDR3 nucleotide sequence: TGTGCCAGCAGCTTGGACAGAAGGGGCTACACCTTC. Translating it yields CASSLDRRGYTF. The rearrangement links TRBV11-2 to TRBJ1-2, with D possibly being TRBD1 (6 bases). This CDR3 contains 12 residues. V was shortened by 3 bases and J by 8 bases, with 10 bases between the two germline ends. Germline CDR1 is SGHAT and CDR2 is FQNNGV. Filled out from reference TRBV11-2 and TRBJ1-2, the complete variable domain reads EAGVAQSPRYKIIEKRQSVAFWCNPISGHATLYWYQQILGQGPKLLIQFQNNGVVDDSQLPKDRFSAERLKGVDSTLKIQPAKLEDSAVYLCASSLDRRGYTFGSGTRLTVV.

This sequence joins TRBV25-1 and TRBJ2-1; 10 bases agree with TRBD1. V dropped 2 bases and J dropped 8; count of bases not matched to a gene: 9. The CDR3 consists of 16 residues. Germline-derived CDR1 and CDR2 are MGHDK and SYGVNS. The DNA for the CDR3 is TGTGCCAGCAGTGAAAGTGAGACAGGGGGCATGGATGAGCAGTTCTTC. Translating gives CASSESETGGMDEQFF.

The CDR3 here is CASSGGRNYGYTF. CDR3 DNA sequence: TGTGCCAGCAGTGGCGGCCGTAACTATGGCTACACCTTC. The chain couples TRBV2 to TRBJ1-2; D unclear. This CDR3 comprises 13 residues. The V gene lost 4 bases and the J gene lost 1 base, with 7 bases spanning the gap. Germline CDR1 and CDR2: SNHLY and FYNNEI.

The rearrangement joins TRBV6-2 or TRBV6-3 to TRBJ2-4; D remains ambiguous. Germline V lookup: CDR1 MNHEY, CDR2 SVGEGT. V lost 2 bases and J lost 1, with 12 bases in between. The CDR3 totals 16 residues. The CDR3 DNA reads TGTGCCAGCAGTTACCTTCCCGACGGGGCCAAAAACATTCAGTACTTC. Translating gives CASSYLPDGAKNIQYF.

The CDR3 bases are TGTGCCAGCTCACCATTTTTCAGCGGGGGGGCAAACTACAATGAGCAGTTCTTC. Translated: CASSPFFSGGANYNEQFF. The chain joins TRBV18 to TRBJ2-1, with 10 bases that match TRBD2. The CDR3 runs to 18 residues. Germline CDR1 KGHSH, CDR2 LQKENI. V trimming: 2 bases; J trimming: 3 bases; junction bases outside the gene matches: 10. Combining the CDR3 with reference TRBV18 and TRBJ2-1 gives the whole variable domain NAGVMQNPRHLVRRRGQEARLRCSPMKGHSHVYWYRQLPEEGLKFMVYLQKENIIDESGMPKERFSAEFPKEGPSILRIQQVVRGDSAAYFCASSPFFSGGANYNEQFFGPGTRLTVL.

V and J are TRBV7-9 and TRBJ2-1, with D maybe TRBD1 (5 bases). This CDR3 is 15 amino acids long. V gave up 5 bases and J gave up 6 bases, with 17 bases separating them. Looked up from germline, CDR1 is SEHNR and CDR2 is FQNEAQ (reference sequence). CDR3 sequence: CASSPGQGRGNEQFF. In nucleotides, the CDR3 is TGTGCCAGCAGCCCAGGGCAGGGTAGGGGCAATGAGCAGTTCTTC.

Only one count was recorded for this clone. The chain employs TRBV12-3 or TRBV12-4 and TRBJ1-2; 7 bases are a match to TRBD1. V gave up 4 bases and J gave up 6 bases; unmatched junction bases: 5. This CDR3 is built from 13 residues. The CDR3 bases are TGTGCCAGCAGTTCGGCAGGGGGAGATGGCTACACCTTC. Its protein is CASSSAGGDGYTF.

The rearrangement joins TRBV5-4 to TRBJ1-2, with D possibly TRBD1 on 6 matching bases. The CDR3 totals 15 residues. Germline CDR1 is SGHNT and CDR2 is YYREEE (reference sequence). V was cut by 1 base and J by 4 bases, with 14 bases left in between. The DNA for the CDR3 is TGTGCCAGCAGCTTGAACCAGGGGCCCTTCTATGGCTACACCTTC. It translates to CASSLNQGPFYGYTF.

V and J are TRBV19 and TRBJ1-5; D might be TRBD1 (6 bases). V lost 4 bases and J 3 bases, leaving 13 bases between the germline ends. In germline, CDR1 is LNHDA, CDR2 SQIVND (reference sequence). The CDR3 has 15 amino acids. In DNA form, the CDR3 reads TGTGCCAGTAGTACCCAAGGACAGCTCAATCAGCCCCAGCATTTT. Protein: CASSTQGQLNQPQHF.

The chain carries TRBV5-1 and TRBJ2-1; D is possibly TRBD2 (6 bases). Germline CDR1 is SGHRS and CDR2 is YFSETQ. The V gene lost 5 bases and the J gene lost 5 bases, with 14 bases spanning the gap. This CDR3 spans 14 amino acids. The CDR3 DNA is TGCGCCAGCAGAGGGGCGGGGCCACACAATGAGCAGTTCTTC. Encoded protein: CASRGAGPHNEQFF. The full variable domain, rest sourced from reference TRBV5-1 and TRBJ2-1, is KAGVTQTPRYLIKTRGQQVTLSCSPISGHRSVSWYQQTPGQGLQFLFEYFSETQRNKGNFPGRFSGRQFSNSRSEMNVSTLELGDSALYLCASRGAGPHNEQFFGPGTRLTVL.

This chain uses TRBV9 with TRBJ2-7, with 15 bases lining up with TRBD2. The CDR3 has 16 residues. The trim removed 3 bases at V and 5 bases at J, leaving 6 bases unmatched. The V gene's germline CDR1 is SGDLS and CDR2 YYNGEE. The CDR3: CASSAGLAGGEDEQYF. The CDR3 region has the DNA TGTGCCAGCAGCGCGGGACTAGCGGGAGGAGAGGACGAGCAGTACTTC.

The sample holds one count of this clone. The V gene is TRBV6-5, the J gene TRBJ1-2; the match to TRBD1 covers 10 bases. The V and J ends lost 7 bases and 9 bases, in that order; junction bases with no gene match: 5. The CDR3 is made up of 12 amino acids. CDR1 and CDR2 from the germline V gene are MNHEY and SVGAGI. The CDR3 reads CASTRDRGSYTF. The CDR3 DNA reads as TGTGCCAGCACCAGGGACAGGGGAAGCTACACCTTC.

This chain links TRBV4-2 with TRBJ1-2; possibly TRBD1 for D (5 bases). V lost 0 bases to trimming and J lost 10 bases, with 12 bases between them. CDR1 and CDR2 (germline): LGHNA, YNFKEQ. The CDR3 is 13 residues long. The CDR3 sequence is CASSQDKGEVYTF. The CDR3 DNA reads TGTGCCAGCAGCCAAGATAAAGGGGAGGTCTACACCTTC.

CDR3 region: CASSLSGTGGADTQYF. In DNA form, the CDR3 reads TGCGCCAGCAGCCTGTCTGGGACAGGGGGCGCGGATACGCAGTATTTT. The chain couples TRBV5-1 to TRBJ2-3; 12 nucleotides line up with TRBD1. The CDR3 length is 16 residues. Germline loops: CDR1 SGHRS, CDR2 YFSETQ. V trimming: 4 bases; J trimming: 6 bases; junction bases outside the gene matches: 9.